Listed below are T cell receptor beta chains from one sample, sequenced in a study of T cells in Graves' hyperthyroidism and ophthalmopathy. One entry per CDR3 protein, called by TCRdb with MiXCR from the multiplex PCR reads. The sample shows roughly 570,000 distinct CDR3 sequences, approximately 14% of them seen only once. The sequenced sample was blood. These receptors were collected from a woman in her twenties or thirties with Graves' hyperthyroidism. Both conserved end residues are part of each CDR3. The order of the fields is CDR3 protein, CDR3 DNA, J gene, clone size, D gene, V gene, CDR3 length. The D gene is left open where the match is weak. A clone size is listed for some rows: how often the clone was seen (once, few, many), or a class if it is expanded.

CDR3: CASRVTGANYGYTF
DNA: TGTGCCAGCAGAGTGACCGGAGCTAACTATGGCTACACCTTC
J: TRBJ1-2
size: many
D: NA
V: TRBV6-1
length: 14

CDR3: CAWSKGARGYTF
DNA: TGTGCCTGGAGTAAGGGGGCGCGGGGCTACACCTTC
J: TRBJ1-2
size: many
D: TRBD1
V: TRBV30
length: 12

CDR3: CASSLRFPSGSFRDTQYF
DNA: TGTGCCAGCAGCCTGAGGTTCCCTAGCGGGAGTTTTAGAGATACGCAGTATTTT
J: TRBJ2-3
size: NA
D: TRBD2
V: TRBV14
length: 18

CDR3: CASSSRRTGGETQYF
DNA: TGTGCCAGCAGCTCCCGTAGGACAGGGGGTGAGACCCAGTACTTC
J: TRBJ2-5
size: few
D: TRBD1
V: TRBV7-9
length: 15

CDR3: CASSVQTGSYEQYF
DNA: TGTGCCAGCAGTGTACAGACTGGGTCCTACGAGCAGTACTTC
J: TRBJ2-7
size: many
D: NA
V: TRBV12-3/TRBV12-4
length: 14

CDR3: CASSLGTGGATGELFF
DNA: TGTGCCAGCAGTTTAGGGACAGGGGGCGCAACCGGGGAGCTGTTTTTT
J: TRBJ2-2
size: NA
D: TRBD1
V: TRBV12-3/TRBV12-4
length: 16

CDR3: CSAVARINYNEQFF
DNA: TGCAGTGCCGTCGCACGGATCAACTACAATGAGCAGTTCTTC
J: TRBJ2-1
size: many
D: NA
V: TRBV20-1
length: 14

CDR3: CSAWVRGRNNEQFF
DNA: TGCAGTGCCTGGGTGAGGGGCAGGAATAATGAGCAGTTCTTC
J: TRBJ2-1
size: NA
D: NA
V: TRBV20-1
length: 14

CDR3: CASSFWDRPQGTEAFF
DNA: TGTGCCAGCAGTTTCTGGGACAGGCCCCAGGGAACTGAAGCTTTCTTT
J: TRBJ1-1
size: many
D: TRBD1
V: TRBV6-2/TRBV6-3
length: 16

CDR3: CASSFLPGGGNQPQHF
DNA: TGTGCCAGCAGTTTTCTCCCAGGGGGTGGCAATCAGCCCCAGCATTTT
J: TRBJ1-5
size: many
D: TRBD1
V: TRBV28
length: 16

CDR3: CSARVGSQETQYF
DNA: TGCAGTGCTAGAGTAGGTTCACAAGAGACCCAGTACTTC
J: TRBJ2-5
size: many
D: NA
V: TRBV20-1
length: 13

CDR3: CASSLVTSSNEKLFF
DNA: TGTGCCAGCAGCTTGGTTACAAGTAGTAATGAAAAACTGTTTTTT
J: TRBJ1-4
size: many
D: NA
V: TRBV5-6
length: 15

CDR3: CASSLTGPDTQYF
DNA: TGTGCCAGCAGCTTAACGGGACCAGATACGCAGTATTTT
J: TRBJ2-3
size: many
D: NA
V: TRBV7-3
length: 13

CDR3: CASGLQDRRNSPLHF
DNA: TGTGCCAGCGGCCTACAGGACAGGAGGAATTCACCCCTCCACTTT
J: TRBJ1-6
size: NA
D: TRBD1
V: TRBV3-1
length: 15

CDR3: CSARTDSDGYTF
DNA: TGCAGTGCTAGGACGGACTCTGATGGCTACACCTTC
J: TRBJ1-2
size: many
D: NA
V: TRBV20-1
length: 12

CDR3: CASSTGALDSYEQYF
DNA: TGTGCCAGCAGTACAGGAGCCCTTGACTCCTACGAGCAGTACTTC
J: TRBJ2-7
size: many
D: NA
V: TRBV12-3/TRBV12-4
length: 15

CDR3: CASNLRQGYEQYF
DNA: TGTGCTAGCAACTTAAGGCAGGGCTACGAGCAGTACTTC
J: TRBJ2-7
size: many
D: NA
V: TRBV7-7
length: 13

CDR3: CASTPRGGQPQHF
DNA: TGTGCCAGCACCCCCCGGGGGGGACAGCCCCAGCATTTT
J: TRBJ1-5
size: NA
D: NA
V: TRBV6-1
length: 13

CDR3: CASSLDLSGVNEQFF
DNA: TGTGCCAGCAGCTTAGATCTTAGCGGAGTCAATGAGCAGTTCTTC
J: TRBJ2-1
size: many
D: NA
V: TRBV11-2
length: 15

CDR3: CSASHGKSPYEQYF
DNA: TGCAGTGCTTCCCATGGCAAGTCCCCCTACGAGCAGTACTTC
J: TRBJ2-7
size: many
D: NA
V: TRBV20-1
length: 14

CDR3: CASSLGALQETQYF
DNA: TGTGCCAGCAGTTTAGGGGCCCTCCAAGAGACCCAGTACTTC
J: TRBJ2-5
size: many
D: NA
V: TRBV12-3/TRBV12-4
length: 14

CDR3: CASSVQGYTAKNIQYF
DNA: TGTGCCAGCAGTGTACAGGGCTACACAGCCAAAAACATTCAGTACTTC
J: TRBJ2-4
size: few
D: NA
V: TRBV7-2
length: 16

CDR3: CASSYSNGAQPQHF
DNA: TGTGCCAGCAGTTACTCGAACGGGGCTCAGCCCCAGCATTTT
J: TRBJ1-5
size: few
D: NA
V: TRBV6-2/TRBV6-3
length: 14

CDR3: CASSLYTGTQETQHF
DNA: TGTGCCAGCAGTTTATATACCGGGACCCAAGAGACCCAGCACTTC
J: TRBJ2-5
size: few
D: NA
V: TRBV27
length: 15